Presented here are 9 T cell receptor beta chains from one specimen sequenced in a study of T cells after yellow fever vaccination (dated by TCRdb to about 2019). Library creation used 5' RACE. The run used an Illumina HiSeq 2500. The public reads were reprocessed in TCRdb via fastp at Q25 and MiXCR, keeping in-frame beta chains. One record per CDR3 amino acid sequence lists the most common genes and DNA. Counted in this sample were 300,000 or so distinct CDR3 sequences; approximately 12% of them appeared once. Roughly 0.5% of the sample is in the top ten clones. Per the publication, the treatment or condition label means: live attenuated yellow fever vaccine strain. The starting material was CD4+ T cells sorted from PBMCs, obtained 45 days after the yellow fever booster vaccination. The receptors come from a man aged 30 to 39 who received the YFV17D yellow fever vaccine.

V gene TRBV28 combines with J gene TRBJ2-3; 8 bases align to TRBD2. CDR1 is MDHEN, CDR2 SYDVKM, per germline. The trim removed 6 bases at V and 5 bases at J, leaving 4 bases unmatched. The CDR3 length is 13 residues. CDR3 amino acids: CASSGREGDTQYF. CDR3 bases: TGTGCCAGCAGCGGGAGGGAAGGAGATACGCAGTATTTT.

This chain links TRBV29-1 with TRBJ1-2, with D possibly being TRBD1 (6 bases). There are 12 residues in the CDR3. Germline CDR1 is SQVTM and CDR2 is ANQGSEA. V was shortened by 4 bases and J by 4 bases, with 10 bases between the two germline ends. The CDR3 loop reads CSVASGAYGYTF. The DNA of the CDR3 is TGCAGCGTTGCTTCAGGGGCCTATGGCTACACCTTC.

V usage is TRBV3-1 and J usage is TRBJ2-7; D is uncertain. V was pared by 0 bases and J by 3 bases, with 3 bases between. This CDR3 comprises 12 residues. Looked up from germline, CDR1 is LGHDT and CDR2 is YNNKEL (reference sequence). The CDR3 DNA reads as TGTGCCAGCAGCCAAGATTACTACGAGCAGTACTTC. This gives the protein CASSQDYYEQYF.

The chain combines TRBV5-5 with TRBJ2-5; 9 nucleotides line up with TRBD2. Germline V gene data show CDR1 as SGHKS and CDR2 as YYEKEE (reference sequence). Germline trimming cut 5 bases from V and 4 bases from J; bases unmatched to any gene: 12. CDR3 length: 16 residues. The CDR3 sequence is CASRRTSVRNGETQYF. The CDR3 DNA sequence: TGTGCCAGCAGACGGACTAGCGTGAGGAACGGAGAGACCCAGTACTTC.

This clonotype was picked up a small number of times. The chain combines TRBV19 with TRBJ2-5; TRBD2 matches at 11 bases. The CDR3 runs to 16 residues. J was trimmed by 4 bases and V by 4 bases; bases with no gene match: 8. Germline V gene sequence: CDR1 LNHDA, CDR2 SQIVND (reference sequence). The CDR3 sequence: CASSTGTSGSRETQYF. The CDR3 DNA is TGTGCCAGTAGTACAGGGACTAGCGGCTCACGAGAGACCCAGTACTTC.

The V call is TRBV5-1, the J call TRBJ1-4; D is unclear. V lost 2 bases to trimming and J lost 8 bases, with 16 bases between them. The CDR3 totals 15 residues. Germline CDR1 and CDR2: SGHRS and YFSETQ. CDR3 in amino acids: CASSFSAAGGEKLFF. CDR3 coding DNA: TGCGCCAGCAGCTTCAGTGCCGCAGGTGGGGAAAAACTGTTTTTT.

This clonotype occurred a few times. The CDR3 bases are TGCGCCAGCCAGGTCGCGGGAGGCCCAGATACGCAGTATTTT. It specifies CASQVAGGPDTQYF. This chain joins TRBV5-1 and TRBJ2-3; 8 bases map to TRBD2. V gave up 7 bases and J gave up 4 bases; unmatched junction bases: 8. The CDR3 totals 14 residues. CDR1 and CDR2 (germline): SGHRS, YFSETQ.

The gene calls are TRBV6-6 and TRBJ2-1; the D gene is possibly TRBD2 (5 bases). Germline CDR1 is MNHNY and CDR2 is SVGAGI (reference sequence). The length of the CDR3 is 12 residues. Trimming stripped 5 bases from V and 15 bases from J, with 17 bases between. CDR3 region: CASSVEGHGRFF. CDR3 nucleotides: TGTGCCAGCAGTGTCGAGGGCCACGGGCGGTTCTTC.

This clonotype was picked up a small number of times. This chain uses TRBV7-8 with TRBJ1-1; unclear D gene. Trimming removed 3 bases at V and 11 bases at J, with 16 bases between. The V gene's germline CDR1 is SGHVS and CDR2 FQNEAQ. This CDR3 has 13 amino acids. In DNA, the CDR3 is TGTGCCAGCAGCTTCACACCTAAGGATGGTGCTTTCTTT. Its protein is CASSFTPKDGAFF.